The sequence of this T cell receptor beta chain was determined in a study of lymphopenia after photon versus proton radiotherapy. Sequenced by immunoSEQ multiplex PCR; TCRdb stores in-frame clones only, minus some. Of about 42,000 clones in the sample, about four fifths are singletons; the top ten hold around a quarter. The CDR3 covers 16 residues. Germline CDR1 reads SGHTA; CDR2 reads FQGNSA. V was shortened by 2 bases and J by 0 bases, with 11 bases between the two germline ends. Remarks on this clone: Its antigen is not known.

Study-wide findings and caveats: Better survival with proton therapy was suggested as possible, not demonstrated. Photon-treated patients lost naive T cells and TCR diversity; proton-treated stayed stable. Oligoclonal CD8+ Temra expansion after nadir drove photon patients' diversity drop. In patients who died, overall survival fell as post-nadir TCR diversity dropped more.

Source: peripheral blood, taken from a patient treated with proton-based radiotherapy. This clonotype originated in a woman aged 65 to 85 with pancreatic cancer. V gene TRBV7-2 combines with J gene TRBJ1-5; tentative D call: TRBD1 (6 bases). The CDR3 DNA reads TGTGCCAGCAGCTTAACAGGGAGGTATAGCAATCAGCCCCAGCATTTT. Residues: CASSLTGRYSNQPQHF.